The entry below describes one T cell receptor beta chain. What this receptor recognizes is not known. No clone much larger than this one lies a single base away; base qualities are absent. The library was made by the immunoSEQ multiplex PCR assay. RNA was extracted from all samples and reverse transcribed into cDNA, which served as template for TCR sequencing. SuperScript III was used to make first-strand cDNA, primed with a 2:1 mix of oligo-dT and random hexamers. Amplification bias was assessed with a synthetic immune receptor repertoire, and residual bias was removed computationally. The study's processing was this. Raw reads were preprocessed to remove errors, and CDR3 was defined by IMGT conventions from the conserved cysteine to phenylalanine. Clonality was computed as 1 minus the Shannon entropy, with the entropy normalized by log2 of the number of productive unique TCRs. Whether scalp clones were CD4 or CD8 was inferred by matching scalp TCRbeta sequences against CD4 and CD8 repertoires sorted from blood. What TCRdb holds here is the immuneACCESS table cut down to in-frame rearrangements. Part of the clones is not present; checked against another copy, under half of the missing clones reflect an unresolved V gene, and the others are unexplained. D and trimming come from the DNA, and the V and J calls and clone size come from that table. A total of more than 150,000 clones appear in this sample, roughly half of them only once. The ten largest clones represent roughly a tenth of the sample.

The data were obtained in a study of CD8+ T cells in alopecia areata (dated by TCRdb to 2017 to 2018). Background for the entire study: Treated patients were enrolled in an open-label pilot trial of oral tofacitinib at 5 to 10 mg twice daily for moderate-to-severe alopecia areata. Patients stayed on tofacitinib for 6 to 18 months and then had 6 months of follow-up off drug so that delayed response and recurrence could be assessed. Disease severity in treated patients was measured with the SALT score, which quantifies the percentage of affected scalp surface area. The study used high-throughput TCRbeta sequencing to examine T cell clonal expansion in alopecia areata, in both the C3H/HeJ mouse model and human patients. In humans, TCRbeta sequencing was performed on scalp tissue and on sorted CD4+ and CD8+ peripheral blood T cells from healthy controls and from patients with patchy or totalis/universalis alopecia areata. Biopsies were taken from tofacitinib-treated patients at baseline and again at 4 and 24 weeks into treatment, and several of those patients also had a later scalp biopsy. Clonality in the scalp was compared among normal scalp (n=4), patchy alopecia areata scalp (n=8), and alopecia totalis/universalis scalp (n=8). RNA was extracted with the PAXgene miRNA kit for fixed scalp, the miRNeasy kit for PBMCs, and the RNeasy kit for mouse skin. Amplification of TCRbeta CDR3 regions was done by immunoSEQ multiplex PCR using 35 Vbeta forward primers and 13 Jbeta reverse primers.

The treatment or condition tag for this specimen amounts to: oral pan-JAK inhibitor, 5-10 mg twice daily. Lesional scalp punch biopsies and peripheral blood were collected from alopecia areata patients. PBMCs were isolated by density centrifugation and stained for CD3, CD4 and CD8, after which CD4+ and CD8+ T cells were sorted on a FACSAria. Study-wide conclusions, independent of this receptor: Tofacitinib significantly lowered scalp clonality and the number of expanded CD8+ clones among the top 100 scalp clones. Resident alphabeta T cells in normal human skin are also sequenced, complicating scalp TCR repertoire analysis, unlike mouse skin dominated by gammadelta T cells. Compared with mice, TCR sequences shared between patients were less clear, possibly partly because of HLA diversity across the patient population. The treated cohort was small, with a single nonresponder, so links between baseline CD8+ expansion and response need larger studies. Compared with normal scalp, lesional scalp had higher clonality and more expanded CD8+ clones, particularly in alopecia totalis/universalis, a pattern that suggests antigenic drive. Many expanded lesional clones were found to persist in scalp and blood during tofacitinib treatment, and relapse after treatment cessation may be partly explained by this persistence.

According to the germline V gene, CDR1 reads MGHDK and CDR2 reads SYGVNS. The CDR3 measures 18 amino acids from cysteine to phenylalanine. Only the CDR3 portion is preserved as DNA: 54 bases, with reading frame beginning at the first base. The germline V end is reduced by 5 bases and the J end by 3 bases; junction bases left unmatched: 16. This TCR derives from a human donor with alopecia areata. Sequencing was performed on CD8+ T cells sorted from blood, taken at approximately week 51, from a patient treated with tofacitinib. In this chain, TRBV25-1 is recombined with TRBJ2-7; TRBD2 agrees with 10 junctional bases. In nucleotide form, the sequence is TGTGCCAGCAGTTCCCAACCCCTTGGACTAGCGGAATACTACGAGCAGTACTTC. It is translated as CASSSQPLGLAEYYEQYF.